The 13 T cell receptor beta chains reported below all come from one sample, sequenced in a study of T-cell reconstitution after alpha-beta-depleted transplantation in children. A TCRbeta library incorporating unique molecular identifiers was prepared. TCRdb independently ran MiXCR on the PCR reads; one entry per CDR3 protein. This sample has 7,900 or so distinct CDR3 sequences, with about 32% found just once. The specimen comprised peripheral blood, sampled 60 days after TCRalphabeta/CD19-depleted stem cell transplant. Every receptor here comes from a boy younger than two who had a stem cell transplant for SCID, so the T cells may come from the graft donor.

The chain is built from TRBV2 and TRBJ1-5, with D maybe TRBD1 (6 bases). This CDR3 spans 17 amino acids. Germline V gives CDR1 SNHLY, CDR2 FYNNEI. Trimming left V 3 bases short and J 0 bases short, with 15 bases between. Here the CDR3 reads CASSDRGWLLSNQPQHF. The CDR3 DNA sequence: TGTGCCAGCAGTGACAGGGGTTGGCTTCTTAGCAATCAGCCCCAGCATTTT.

In its sample, this clonotype is medium-sized (0.01 to 0.1%). The chain combines TRBV12-5 with TRBJ1-5, with 7 bases aligning to TRBD1. The ends lost 2 bases at V and 4 bases at J; junction bases unmatched: 5. The germline V gene has CDR1 LGHNT and CDR2 FRNRAP. The CDR3 is made up of 15 amino acids. The CDR3 region is CASGLNRGLNQPQHF. The CDR3 DNA follows: TGTGCTAGTGGTTTGAATAGGGGGCTAAATCAGCCCCAGCATTTT.

This clonotype was found many times. The CDR3 loop reads CASRPNRAGANVLTF. As DNA, the CDR3 is TGTGCCAGTAGGCCCAACAGGGCTGGGGCCAACGTCCTGACTTTC. The rearrangement links TRBV19 to TRBJ2-6; a possible D gene is TRBD1 (6 bases). V lost 6 bases, J lost 2 bases, and 11 bases lay in between. The germline CDR1 and CDR2 sequences are LNHDA and SQIVND (reference sequence). The CDR3 loop spans 15 amino acids.

By frequency in the sample, this clonotype is medium-sized. This sequence joins TRBV9 and TRBJ2-7; TRBD1 agrees at 8 bases. This CDR3 contains 14 residues. Losses at the gene ends were 3 bases for V and 3 bases for J; bases not matched to a gene: 5. The germline gives CDR1 SGDLS, CDR2 YYNGEE. This chain's CDR3 is CASSAGTGHYEQYF. The DNA for the CDR3 is TGTGCCAGCAGCGCCGGGACAGGACACTACGAGCAGTACTTC.

The chain links TRBV24-1 to TRBJ2-1; D might be TRBD1 or TRBD2, each matching 7 bases. Germline-derived CDR1 and CDR2 are KGHDR and SFDVKD. The CDR3 runs 18 residues. V dropped 7 bases and J dropped 2 bases, with 23 bases sitting between them. CDR3 in amino acids: CATRGQGGAQHTYNEQFF. The CDR3 DNA reads TGTGCCACCAGGGGCCAGGGGGGGGCACAGCATACCTACAATGAGCAGTTCTTC.

This clonotype was observed at least ten times. The V and J genes are TRBV6-2 or TRBV6-3 and TRBJ1-2; D unclear. V was pared by 1 base and J by 7 bases, with 10 bases between. The CDR3 is 13 amino acids. The germline gives CDR1 MNHEY, CDR2 SVGEGT. CDR3 sequence (DNA): TGTGCCAGCAGTTACTGGGGAAGGAGTGGCTACACCTTC. This codes for CASSYWGRSGYTF.

In its sample, this clonotype is medium-sized. The gene calls are TRBV9 and TRBJ2-5, with TRBD1 matching over 8 bases. Germline V gives CDR1 SGDLS, CDR2 YYNGEE. V dropped 0 bases and J dropped 6; count of bases not matched to a gene: 4. CDR3 length: 14 amino acids. CDR3 protein: CASSVATGGKTQYF. CDR3 DNA: TGTGCCAGCAGCGTAGCTACAGGGGGAAAGACCCAGTACTTC.

This clonotype counts as medium-sized. The chain carries TRBV27 and TRBJ2-1, with TRBD2 matching 10 bases. Trimming removed 3 bases from V and 7 bases from J; junction bases left unmatched: 6. This CDR3 is built from 15 residues. Per germline, CDR1 MNHEY and CDR2 SMNVEV (reference sequence). The CDR3 sequence: CASSLERGGYNEQFF. The CDR3 DNA is TGTGCCAGCAGTTTGGAGCGGGGGGGCTATAATGAGCAGTTCTTC.

Within the sample, this clonotype is medium-sized. The V and J genes are TRBV10-3 and TRBJ2-5, with D hard to call. Deletions cut 0 bases from V and 3 bases from J, with 14 bases between. The CDR3 has 16 amino acids. Germline loops: CDR1 ENHRY, CDR2 SYGVKD. The CDR3 sequence: CAISESGKSPEETQYF. CDR3 coding DNA: TGTGCCATCAGTGAGTCGGGGAAGTCCCCCGAAGAGACCCAGTACTTC.

By share of the sample, this clonotype is medium-sized. This rearrangement joins TRBV20-1 to TRBJ2-7; 7 nucleotides line up with TRBD1. The germline V gene has CDR1 DFQATT and CDR2 SNEGSKA (reference sequence). The CDR3 sequence is 14 residues long. V trimming: 4 bases; J trimming: 3 bases; junction bases outside the gene matches: 9. The CDR3 is CSATPWTGRYEQYF. In DNA form, the CDR3 reads TGCAGTGCTACTCCTTGGACAGGACGCTACGAGCAGTACTTC.

The rearrangement uses TRBV6-5 and TRBJ2-7; 7 nucleotides align to TRBD2. The ends lost 6 bases at V and 5 bases at J; junction bases unmatched: 16. Germline loops: CDR1 MNHEY, CDR2 SVGAGI. This CDR3 has 16 amino acids. CDR3 bases: TGTGCCAGCAGCTTACCGAAGCGGCGGGAGACGAACGAGCAGTACTTC. Amino acids: CASSLPKRRETNEQYF.

The gene calls are TRBV12-3 or TRBV12-4 and TRBJ2-1; 11 nucleotides agree with TRBD2. The length of the CDR3 is 17 residues. J lost 4 bases, V lost 1 base, and 6 bases had no gene match. The CDR3 loop reads CASSLVLTSGKYNEQFF. DNA for the CDR3: TGTGCCAGCAGTTTAGTGCTGACTAGCGGGAAGTACAATGAGCAGTTCTTC.

The sample holds a few counts of this clonotype. J is TRBJ1-2 and V is TRBV5-1; the match to TRBD1 covers 8 bases. The CDR3 sequence is 14 residues long. CDR1 SGHRS and CDR2 YFSETQ come from the germline V gene. V shed 2 bases and J 6 bases; nucleotides not matched to a gene: 6. CDR3 residues: CASSFGQGGDGYTF. The CDR3 DNA reads TGCGCCAGCAGCTTTGGACAGGGAGGCGATGGCTACACCTTC. Combining the CDR3 with reference TRBV5-1 and TRBJ1-2 gives the whole variable domain KAGVTQTPRYLIKTRGQQVTLSCSPISGHRSVSWYQQTPGQGLQFLFEYFSETQRNKGNFPGRFSGRQFSNSRSEMNVSTLELGDSALYLCASSFGQGGDGYTFGSGTRLTVV.